The 17 T cell receptor beta chains below were found in one sample sequenced in a study of metastatic and nonmetastatic thyroid tumors (dated by TCRdb to 2019 to 2021). None of the patients had been given any treatment before thyroid surgery. Library preparation used PCR. Sequencing took place on an Illumina HiSeq 4000. TCRdb reanalyzed the raw reads on its own, using fastp at Q25 for trimming and MiXCR for clone calling, and kept in-frame beta chains. This sample gives tens of thousands of clones in total; 16% of them show up just once. The ten most abundant clones make up approximately 21% of the sample. Specimen: blood. The receptors originated from a female donor with papillary thyroid cancer or a benign thyroid nodule (not recorded which). Some clones in this sample may be carry-over from other donors' samples.

This clone was seen ten or more times. The CDR3: CASSLPSRQDFFYEQYF. The DNA of the CDR3 is TGCGCCAGCAGCTTGCCCAGCCGACAGGATTTTTTCTACGAGCAGTACTTC. The chain uses TRBV5-1 and TRBJ2-7; tentative D call: TRBD1 (6 bases). The V gene lost 1 base and the J gene lost 3 bases, with 20 bases spanning the gap. In germline, CDR1 is SGHRS, CDR2 YFSETQ. The CDR3 is 17 residues long. The full variable domain, its missing parts supplied by reference TRBV5-1 and TRBJ2-7, is KAGVTQTPRYLIKTRGQQVTLSCSPISGHRSVSWYQQTPGQGLQFLFEYFSETQRNKGNFPGRFSGRQFSNSRSEMNVSTLELGDSALYLCASSLPSRQDFFYEQYFGPGTRLTVT.

The table lists this clone with many counts. V and J are TRBV30 and TRBJ1-1; 9 bases fit TRBD1. The CDR3 has 12 residues. Looked up from germline, CDR1 is GTSNPN and CDR2 is SVGIG (reference sequence). J lost 7 bases, V lost 5 bases, and 5 bases had no gene match. The CDR3: CAWGQGINEAFF. In nucleotides, the CDR3 is TGTGCCTGGGGACAGGGGATTAATGAAGCTTTCTTT.

This clone has ten or more counts. The rearrangement joins TRBV19 to TRBJ2-1, with TRBD2 matching 7 bases. The ends lost 6 bases at V and 7 bases at J; junction bases unmatched: 12. Germline lookup yields CDR1 LNHDA and CDR2 SQIVND (reference sequence). This CDR3 is built from 15 residues. The CDR3 region has the DNA TGTGCCAGTAGACCGGACACGGGGGGAAAAAATGAGCAGTTCTTC. It is translated as CASRPDTGGKNEQFF. The full variable domain, rest sourced from reference TRBV19 and TRBJ2-1, is DGGITQSPKYLFRKEGQNVTLSCEQNLNHDAMYWYRQDPGQGLRLIYYSQIVNDFQKGDIAEGYSVSREKKESFPLTVTSAQKNPTAFYLCASRPDTGGKNEQFFGPGTRLTVL.

This clone ranks as large (0.1 to 1%). V is TRBV19 and J is TRBJ1-3; D remains ambiguous. V lost 6 bases to trimming and J lost 5 bases, with 11 bases between them. Germline V CDR1 and CDR2: LNHDA, SQIVND (reference sequence). This CDR3 has 13 amino acids. CDR3 DNA sequence: TGTGCCAGTAGAAACAGTAGTAGAAACACCATATATTTT. Encoded protein: CASRNSSRNTIYF.

This clone was seen ten or more times. V and J are TRBV7-9 and TRBJ2-2; D unresolved. CDR1 is SEHNR and CDR2 is FQNEAQ in the germline V gene (reference sequence). This CDR3 spans 11 amino acids. With 2 bases removed from V and 7 bases from J, the gap between germline ends came to 2 bases. The CDR3 spells CASSLRGELFF. CDR3 sequence (DNA): TGTGCCAGCAGCTTACGCGGGGAGCTGTTTTTT.

There are a few counts of this clone. A much larger clone sits a single nucleotide away, making a read error possible. The chain couples TRBV28 to TRBJ1-4; D gene unclear. Germline CDR1 and CDR2: MDHEN and SYDVKM. This CDR3 region has 12 residues. CDR3 amino acids: CASSSNLQHWLF. The CDR3 region has the DNA TGTGCCAGCAGTTCCAATTTACAGCATTGGCTTTTT.

The chain links TRBV11-2 to TRBJ2-1; 9 positions match TRBD2. In germline, CDR1 is SGHAT, CDR2 FQNNGV. V was pared by 0 bases and J by 4 bases, with 4 bases of the junction left unmatched. The CDR3 loop spans 16 amino acids. The CDR3 DNA follows: TGTGCCAGCAGCTTAGATGCGGGGGGGCAATACAATGAGCAGTTCTTC. Its translation: CASSLDAGGQYNEQFF.

This chain joins TRBV6-1 and TRBJ2-7, with 9 bases lining up with TRBD1. The V gene end was trimmed by 7 bases and the J gene end by 2 bases; junction bases not matched to a gene: 9. The CDR3 has 15 residues. Germline loops: CDR1 MNHNS, CDR2 SASEGT. The CDR3 here is CASTDRGFCTYEQYF. CDR3 nucleotides: TGTGCCAGCACCGACAGGGGGTTTTGTACCTACGAGCAGTACTTC.

In its sample, this clone was seen many times. This chain connects TRBV11-2 to TRBJ2-3; D is perhaps TRBD2 (6 bases). Trimming removed 2 bases from V and 6 bases from J, with 21 bases in between. Germline V CDR1 and CDR2: SGHAT, FQNNGV. The CDR3 spans 17 residues. The DNA for the CDR3 is TGTGCCAGCAGCTTAATGGGTGGAAGGAGGGCCCCCGATACGCAGTATTTT. It translates to CASSLMGGRRAPDTQYF.

This clone was picked up a small number of times. The chain recombines TRBV5-4 with TRBJ2-5; 7 bases align to TRBD2. The J segment lost 3 bases and the V segment lost 4 bases, leaving 3 bases of the junction unmatched. The CDR3 sequence is 13 residues long. In germline, CDR1 is SGHNT, CDR2 YYREEE (reference sequence). The CDR3 region is CASSPSGKETQYF. The CDR3, as DNA: TGTGCCAGCAGCCCCAGCGGGAAAGAGACCCAGTACTTC.

This clone was found many times. CDR3 region: CASSPTVPGADTQYF. The DNA for the CDR3 is TGTGCCAGCTCCCCGACTGTTCCGGGGGCAGATACGCAGTATTTT. V usage is TRBV18 and J usage is TRBJ2-3, with D tentatively TRBD2 (6 bases). Looked up from germline, CDR1 is KGHSH and CDR2 is LQKENI. The CDR3 extends over 15 amino acids. V was pared by 6 bases and J by 4 bases, with 17 bases between.

This clone was observed at least ten times. CDR3 bases: TGCGCCAGCAGCGCTAGCCTAATTGACGGGGAGCTGTTTTTT. Translated, it gives CASSASLIDGELFF. The chain links TRBV5-1 to TRBJ2-2, with D perhaps TRBD2 (5 bases). The CDR3 length is 14 residues. CDR1 is SGHRS, CDR2 YFSETQ, per germline. The V gene lost 4 bases and the J gene lost 7 bases, with 14 bases spanning the gap.

This clone was detected ten times or more. V and J are TRBV28 and TRBJ1-1; D remains ambiguous. Germline V gene lookup returns CDR1 MDHEN and CDR2 SYDVKM. The CDR3 consists of 15 residues. The germline V and J ends were trimmed by 8 bases and 1 base, with 17 bases remaining between them. The CDR3 DNA follows: TGTGCCAGCCTTTTGTCGCCGGGGAAGAACACTGAAGCTTTCTTT. Protein: CASLLSPGKNTEAFF.

This clone counts as medium-sized. The J gene is TRBJ2-2, the V gene TRBV6-1; 7 bases are a match to TRBD1. Unmatched junction bases numbered 7, after V lost 6 bases and J lost 6 bases. The CDR3 has 14 residues. Germline-derived CDR1 and CDR2 are MNHNS and SASEGT. CDR3 amino acids: CASRGTQGAGELFF. The CDR3 region has the DNA TGTGCCAGCAGGGGAACCCAGGGGGCCGGGGAGCTGTTTTTT.

As to this clone: Since a much larger clone is just one base distant, this may be a read error. This chain uses TRBV28 with TRBJ1-2; TRBD1 aligns across 9 bases. V lost 3 bases and J lost 6; bases outside the gene matches: 20. From germline, CDR1 is MDHEN and CDR2 SYDVKM. This CDR3 contains 19 residues. CDR3 sequence (DNA): TGTGCCAGCAGTTTCAGATCCTCCGGGACAGGGTTTGTGGCCCATGGCTACACCTTC. This translates into CASSFRSSGTGFVAHGYTF.

Ten or more counts support this clone. The chain employs TRBV19 and TRBJ2-2, with D uncertain. The CDR3 consists of 17 residues. Per germline, CDR1 LNHDA and CDR2 SQIVND (reference sequence). V lost 6 bases and J lost 1, with 18 bases in between. The CDR3 loop is CASRKNGQALNTGELFF. For the CDR3, the DNA is TGTGCCAGTAGGAAAAATGGGCAGGCCCTGAACACCGGGGAGCTGTTTTTT.

This clone came up many times. The chain has TRBV5-4 and TRBJ2-5; TRBD1 agrees at 9 bases. From germline, CDR1 is SGHNT and CDR2 YYREEE (reference sequence). V shed 4 bases and J 4 bases; nucleotides not matched to a gene: 8. The CDR3 is 15 amino acids. The CDR3 loop is CASSPVGDRVETQYF. For the CDR3, the DNA is TGTGCCAGCAGCCCGGTGGGGGACAGGGTAGAGACCCAGTACTTC.